The clone carrying this TCR gamma chain rates as large. Its antigen is still unknown. TRG repertoires were amplified with LymphoTrack primers from around 200 ng of biopsy DNA. TCRdb re-processed the multiplex PCR reads using CATT. The sample lists 970 or so gamma-chain clones, approximately 44% occurring once. This entry belongs to a study of intestinal T cells in coeliac disease. Findings and caveats of the study: With TRG, roughly 94% of biopsies (about 95% of the 54) were classified correctly. Multiple copies of a CDR3 amino acid sequence may be PCR duplicates.

Germline CDR1 and CDR2: EGSTGY and YDSYTSSV. V lost 4 bases and J lost 2; bases outside the gene matches: 8. The CDR3 runs 14 residues. Each case's genomic DNA was extracted from ten roughly 5.4-µm formalin-fixed paraffin-embedded scrolls. Duodenal biopsies that were formalin-fixed, paraffin-embedded, fully anonymised and surplus to diagnostic needs were used. The material sequenced was a duodenal biopsy. The sequence was collected from a human donor with celiac disease. This chain joins TRGV4 and TRGJ1 or TRGJ2. CDR3 nucleotide sequence: TGTGCCACCTGGGAGCTCCCGTATTATTATAAGAAACTCTTT. Translated, it gives CATWELPYYYKKLF.